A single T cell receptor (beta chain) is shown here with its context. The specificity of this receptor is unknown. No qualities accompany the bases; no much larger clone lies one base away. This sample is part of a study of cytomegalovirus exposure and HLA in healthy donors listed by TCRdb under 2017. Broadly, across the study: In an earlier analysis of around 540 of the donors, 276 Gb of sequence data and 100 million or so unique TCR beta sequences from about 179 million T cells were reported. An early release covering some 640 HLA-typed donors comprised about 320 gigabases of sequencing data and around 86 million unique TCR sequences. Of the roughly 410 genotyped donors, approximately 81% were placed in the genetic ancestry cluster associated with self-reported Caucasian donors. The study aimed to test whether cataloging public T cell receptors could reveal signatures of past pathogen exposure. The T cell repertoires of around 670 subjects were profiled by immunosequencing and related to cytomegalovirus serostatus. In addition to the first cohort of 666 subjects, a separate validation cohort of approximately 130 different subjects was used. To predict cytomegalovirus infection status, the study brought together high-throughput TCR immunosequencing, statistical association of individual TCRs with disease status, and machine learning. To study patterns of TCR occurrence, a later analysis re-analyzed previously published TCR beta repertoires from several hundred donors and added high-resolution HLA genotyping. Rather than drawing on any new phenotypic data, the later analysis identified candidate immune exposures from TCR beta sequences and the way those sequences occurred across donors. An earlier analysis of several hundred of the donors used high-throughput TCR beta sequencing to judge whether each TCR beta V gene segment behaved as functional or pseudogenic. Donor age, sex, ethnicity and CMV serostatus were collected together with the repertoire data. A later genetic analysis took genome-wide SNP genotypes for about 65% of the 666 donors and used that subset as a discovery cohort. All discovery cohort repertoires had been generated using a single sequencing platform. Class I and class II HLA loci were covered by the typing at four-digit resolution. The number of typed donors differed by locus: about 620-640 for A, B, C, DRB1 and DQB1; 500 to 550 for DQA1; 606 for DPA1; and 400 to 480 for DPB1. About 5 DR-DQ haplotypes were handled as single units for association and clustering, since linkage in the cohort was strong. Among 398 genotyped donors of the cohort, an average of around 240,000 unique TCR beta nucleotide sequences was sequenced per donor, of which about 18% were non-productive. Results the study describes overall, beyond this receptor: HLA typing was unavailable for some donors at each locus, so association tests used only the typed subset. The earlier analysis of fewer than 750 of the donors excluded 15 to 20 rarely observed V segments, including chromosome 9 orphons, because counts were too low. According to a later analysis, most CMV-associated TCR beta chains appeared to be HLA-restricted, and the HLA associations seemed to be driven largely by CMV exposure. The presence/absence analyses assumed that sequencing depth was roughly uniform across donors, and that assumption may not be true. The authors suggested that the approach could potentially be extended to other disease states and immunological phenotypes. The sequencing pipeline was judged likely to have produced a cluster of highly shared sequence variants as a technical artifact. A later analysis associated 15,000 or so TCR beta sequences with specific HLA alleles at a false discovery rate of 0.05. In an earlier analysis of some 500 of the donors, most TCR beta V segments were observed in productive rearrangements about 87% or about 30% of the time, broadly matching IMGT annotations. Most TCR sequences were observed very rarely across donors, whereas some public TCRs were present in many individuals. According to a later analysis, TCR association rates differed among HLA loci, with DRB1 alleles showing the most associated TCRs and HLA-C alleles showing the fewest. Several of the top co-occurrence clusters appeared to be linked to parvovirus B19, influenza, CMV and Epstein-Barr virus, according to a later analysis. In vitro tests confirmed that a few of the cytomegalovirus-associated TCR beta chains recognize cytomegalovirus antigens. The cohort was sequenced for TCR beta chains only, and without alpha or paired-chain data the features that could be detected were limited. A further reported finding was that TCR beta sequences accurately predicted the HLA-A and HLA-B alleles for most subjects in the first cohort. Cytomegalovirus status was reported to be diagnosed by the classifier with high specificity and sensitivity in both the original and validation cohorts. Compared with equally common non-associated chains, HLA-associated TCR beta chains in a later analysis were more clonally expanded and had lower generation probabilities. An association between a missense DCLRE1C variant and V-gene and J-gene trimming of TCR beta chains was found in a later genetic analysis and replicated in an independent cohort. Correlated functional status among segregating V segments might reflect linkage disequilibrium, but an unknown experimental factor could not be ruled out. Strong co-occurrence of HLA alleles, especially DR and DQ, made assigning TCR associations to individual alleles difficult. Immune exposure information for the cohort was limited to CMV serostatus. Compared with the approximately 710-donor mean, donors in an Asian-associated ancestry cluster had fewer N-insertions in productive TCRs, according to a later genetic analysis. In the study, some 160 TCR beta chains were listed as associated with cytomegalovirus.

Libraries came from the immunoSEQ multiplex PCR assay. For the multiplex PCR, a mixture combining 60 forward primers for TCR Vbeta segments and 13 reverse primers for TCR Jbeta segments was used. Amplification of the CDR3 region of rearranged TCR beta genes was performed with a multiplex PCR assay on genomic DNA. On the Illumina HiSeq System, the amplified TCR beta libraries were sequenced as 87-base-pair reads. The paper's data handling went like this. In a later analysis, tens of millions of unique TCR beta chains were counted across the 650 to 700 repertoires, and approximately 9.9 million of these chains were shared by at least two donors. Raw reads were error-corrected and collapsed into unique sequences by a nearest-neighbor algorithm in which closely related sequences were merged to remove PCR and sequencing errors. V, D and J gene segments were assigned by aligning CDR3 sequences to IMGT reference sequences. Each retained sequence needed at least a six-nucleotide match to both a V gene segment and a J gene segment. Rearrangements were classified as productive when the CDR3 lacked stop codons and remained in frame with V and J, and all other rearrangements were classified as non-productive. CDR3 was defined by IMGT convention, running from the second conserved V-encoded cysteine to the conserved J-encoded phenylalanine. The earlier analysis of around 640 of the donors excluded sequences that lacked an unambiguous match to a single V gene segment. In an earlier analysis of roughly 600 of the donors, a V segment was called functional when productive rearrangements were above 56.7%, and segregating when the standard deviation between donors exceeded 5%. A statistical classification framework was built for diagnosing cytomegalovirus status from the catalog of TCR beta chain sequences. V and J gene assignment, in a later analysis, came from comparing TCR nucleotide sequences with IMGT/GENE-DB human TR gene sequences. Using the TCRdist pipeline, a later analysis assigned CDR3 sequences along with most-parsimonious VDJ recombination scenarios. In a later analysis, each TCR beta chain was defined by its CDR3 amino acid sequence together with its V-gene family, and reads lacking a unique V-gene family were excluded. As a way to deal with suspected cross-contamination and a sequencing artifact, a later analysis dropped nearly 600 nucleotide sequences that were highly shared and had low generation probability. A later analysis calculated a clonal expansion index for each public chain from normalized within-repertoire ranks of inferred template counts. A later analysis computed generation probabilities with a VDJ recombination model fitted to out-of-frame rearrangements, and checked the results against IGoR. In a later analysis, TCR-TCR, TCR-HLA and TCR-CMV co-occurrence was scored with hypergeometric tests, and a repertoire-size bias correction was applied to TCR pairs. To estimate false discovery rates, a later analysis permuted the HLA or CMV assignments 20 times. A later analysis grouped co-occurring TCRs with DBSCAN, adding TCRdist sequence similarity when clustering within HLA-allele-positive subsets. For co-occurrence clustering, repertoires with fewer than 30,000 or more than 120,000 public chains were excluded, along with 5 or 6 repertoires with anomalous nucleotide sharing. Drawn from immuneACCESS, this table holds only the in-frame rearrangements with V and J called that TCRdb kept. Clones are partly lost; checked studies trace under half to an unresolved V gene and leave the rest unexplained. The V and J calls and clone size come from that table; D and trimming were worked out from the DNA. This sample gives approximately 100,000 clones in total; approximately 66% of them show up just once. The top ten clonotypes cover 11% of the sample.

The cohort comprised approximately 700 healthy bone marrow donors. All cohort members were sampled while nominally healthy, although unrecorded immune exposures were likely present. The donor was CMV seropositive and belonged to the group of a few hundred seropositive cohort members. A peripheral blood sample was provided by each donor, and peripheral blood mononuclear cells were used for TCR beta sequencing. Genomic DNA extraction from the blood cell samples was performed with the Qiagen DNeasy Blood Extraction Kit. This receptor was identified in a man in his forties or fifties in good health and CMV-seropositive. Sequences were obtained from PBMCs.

The sequence in DNA is TGTGCCAGTAGTACCACTAGCGGACGTGTGTATGAGCAGTACTTC. This yields the protein CASSTTSGRVYEQYF. The V and J genes are TRBV19 and TRBJ2-7, with 8 bases matching TRBD2. The cysteine opens and the phenylalanine closes a CDR3 of 15 amino acids. Here the CDR3 DNA is all that survives: 45 bases in frame from base 1. Trimming accounts for 4 bases at V and 7 bases at J, while the number of junction bases matched to no gene is 12. Based on the germline V gene (reference sequence), the CDR1 and CDR2 sequences are LNHDA and SQIVND.